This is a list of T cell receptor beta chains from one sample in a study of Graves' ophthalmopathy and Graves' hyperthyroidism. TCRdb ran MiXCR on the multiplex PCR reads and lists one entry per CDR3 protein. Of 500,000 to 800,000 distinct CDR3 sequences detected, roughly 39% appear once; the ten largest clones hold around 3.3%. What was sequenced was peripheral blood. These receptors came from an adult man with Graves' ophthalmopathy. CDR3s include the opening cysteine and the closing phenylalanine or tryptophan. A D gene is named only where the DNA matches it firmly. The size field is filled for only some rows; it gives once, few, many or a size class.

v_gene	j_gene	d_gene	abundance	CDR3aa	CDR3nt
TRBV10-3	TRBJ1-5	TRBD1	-	CAISESDRADQPQHF	TGTGCCATCAGTGAGTCGGACAGGGCTGATCAGCCCCAGCATTTT
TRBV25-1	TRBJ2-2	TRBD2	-	CASHSGRALTNTGELFF	TGTGCCAGCCATAGCGGGAGGGCCCTTACGAACACCGGGGAGCTGTTTTTT
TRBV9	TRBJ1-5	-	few	CASSASNSPQHF	TGTGCCAGCAGCGCCTCTAATTCACCCCAGCATTTT
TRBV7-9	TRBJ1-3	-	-	CASSSGTGTTGNTIYF	TGTGCCAGCAGCTCCGGGACCGGGACGACCGGAAACACCATATATTTT
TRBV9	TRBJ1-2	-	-	CASSVGGEDYGYTF	TGTGCCAGCAGCGTAGGTGGAGAGGACTATGGCTACACCTTC
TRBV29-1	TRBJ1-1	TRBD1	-	CSVDTSDRARGNTEAFF	TGCAGCGTCGACACCTCGGACAGGGCGAGGGGGAACACTGAAGCTTTCTTT
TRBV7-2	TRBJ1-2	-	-	CASSLIVRARRGYTF	TGTGCCAGCAGCTTAATTGTCAGGGCCCGCAGGGGCTACACCTTC
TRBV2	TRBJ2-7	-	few	CASRSTRIRSYEQYF	TGTGCCAGCAGATCGACTAGAATTCGGTCCTACGAGCAGTACTTC
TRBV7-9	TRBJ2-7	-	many	CASSLEGSIQYF	TGTGCCAGCAGCTTAGAGGGGAGCATACAGTACTTC
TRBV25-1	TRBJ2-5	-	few	CASSAHATEPQYF	TGTGCCAGCAGTGCCCACGCGACGGAGCCCCAGTACTTC
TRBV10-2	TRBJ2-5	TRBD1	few	CASIRGLQETQYF	TGCGCCAGCATTAGGGGGCTCCAAGAGACCCAGTACTTC
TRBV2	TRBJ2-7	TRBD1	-	CASSGQGAHEQYF	TGTGCCAGCAGTGGACAGGGGGCGCACGAGCAGTACTTC
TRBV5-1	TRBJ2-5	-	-	CASSLATGAYQETQYF	TGCGCCAGCAGCTTGGCCACGGGAGCCTACCAAGAGACCCAGTACTTC
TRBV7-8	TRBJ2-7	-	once	CASSEFQMYEQYF	TGTGCCAGCAGTGAATTTCAGATGTACGAGCAGTACTTC
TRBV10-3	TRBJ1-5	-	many	CAISESGRVGQPQHF	TGTGCCATCAGTGAGTCGGGCAGGGTTGGACAGCCCCAGCATTTT
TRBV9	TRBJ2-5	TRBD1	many	CASSVEGQGVETQYF	TGTGCCAGCAGCGTAGAGGGACAGGGGGTGGAGACCCAGTACTTC
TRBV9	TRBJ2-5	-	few	CASSVGPGQETQYF	TGTGCCAGCAGCGTAGGTCCAGGGCAAGAGACCCAGTACTTC
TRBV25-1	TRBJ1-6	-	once	CASSASSRGRKNSPLHF	TGTGCCAGCAGTGCTAGTTCCCGGGGACGGAAAAATTCACCCCTCCACTTT
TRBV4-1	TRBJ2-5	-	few	CASSQRAGQETQYF	TGCGCCAGCAGCCAACGCGCAGGTCAAGAGACCCAGTACTTC
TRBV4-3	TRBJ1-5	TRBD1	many	CASSQAGGGNQPQHF	TGCGCCAGCAGCCAAGCAGGGGGAGGCAATCAGCCCCAGCATTTT
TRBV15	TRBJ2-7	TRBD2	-	CATSRGTSGTSSYEQYF	TGTGCCACCAGCAGAGGGACTAGCGGGACCTCCTCCTACGAGCAGTACTTC
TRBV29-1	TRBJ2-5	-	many	CSVKTAQETQYF	TGCAGCGTTAAAACAGCCCAAGAGACCCAGTACTTC
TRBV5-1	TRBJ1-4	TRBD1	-	CASSLAGGQGREKLFF	TGCGCCAGCAGCTTGGCCGGAGGACAGGGCAGAGAAAAACTGTTTTTT
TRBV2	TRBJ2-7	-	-	CASLGGGASYEQYF	TGTGCCAGCTTAGGTGGCGGGGCCTCCTACGAGCAGTACTTC
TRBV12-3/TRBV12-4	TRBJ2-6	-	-	CASSLAGGRSYVLTF	TGTGCCAGCAGTTTAGCAGGGGGAAGGTCCTACGTCCTGACTTTC
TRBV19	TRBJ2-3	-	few	CASSIRGDTQYF	TGTGCCAGTAGTATCAGGGGAGATACGCAGTATTTT
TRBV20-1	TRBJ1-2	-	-	CSASPPGTLGYTF	TGCAGTGCTTCCCCGCCTGGGACGCTTGGCTACACCTTC